This TCR beta chain was recorded in a study of CD8+ T cells in alopecia areata (dated by TCRdb to 2017 to 2018). General notes on the study: Treated patients were enrolled in an open-label pilot trial of oral tofacitinib at 5 to 10 mg twice daily for moderate-to-severe alopecia areata. RNA was extracted with the PAXgene miRNA kit for fixed scalp, the miRNeasy kit for PBMCs, and the RNeasy kit for mouse skin. Patients received tofacitinib for 6 to 18 months and were then followed off drug for 6 months to check for delayed response and recurrence. High-throughput TCRbeta sequencing was used to examine T cell clonal expansion in alopecia areata in both the C3H/HeJ mouse model and human patients. Clonality in the scalp was compared among normal scalp (n=4), patchy alopecia areata scalp (n=8), and alopecia totalis/universalis scalp (n=8). immunoSEQ multiplex PCR using 35 Vbeta forward primers and 13 Jbeta reverse primers was used to amplify TCRbeta CDR3 regions. Scalp tissue and sorted CD4+ and CD8+ peripheral blood T cells from patchy and totalis/universalis alopecia areata patients and from healthy controls were covered by human TCRbeta sequencing. Biopsies were taken from tofacitinib-treated patients at baseline and again at 4 and 24 weeks into treatment, and several of those patients also had a later scalp biopsy. Overall study results and their limits: Unlike mouse skin, which is dominated by gammadelta T cells, normal human skin has resident alphabeta T cells that are also sequenced, and this complicates analysis of the scalp TCR repertoire. TCR sequences shared between patients were less clear than in mice, possibly partly because of HLA diversity in the patient population. Compared with normal scalp, lesional scalp, particularly in alopecia totalis/universalis, had higher clonality and more expanded CD8+ clones, which suggests antigenic drive.

About this clone itself: The antigen this receptor binds is unknown. No base quality values were provided; no much bigger clone lies one nucleotide off.

Per the germline V gene, SGHRS is the CDR1 and YFSETQ is the CDR2. A distance of 20 bases separates the germline ends of V and J, which lose 4 bases and 3 bases respectively. The CDR3 has 16 amino acids, counting the end cysteine and phenylalanine. Only the CDR3 portion is preserved as DNA: 48 bases, with reading frame beginning at the first base. Library generation was performed with the immunoSEQ multiplex PCR assay. RNA was extracted from all samples and reverse transcribed into cDNA, which served as template for TCR sequencing. SuperScript III was used to make first-strand cDNA, primed with a 2:1 mix of oligo-dT and random hexamers. A synthetic immune receptor repertoire was used to gauge amplification bias, and whatever bias remained was removed computationally. As for the original processing: Raw reads were preprocessed to remove errors, and CDR3 was defined by IMGT conventions from the conserved cysteine to phenylalanine. Clonality was computed as 1 minus the Shannon entropy, with the entropy normalized by log2 of the number of productive unique TCRs. Whether each scalp clone was CD4 or CD8 was inferred by checking scalp TCRbeta sequences against the CD4 and CD8 repertoires from sorted blood. The immuneACCESS repertoire file appears here via TCRdb, limited to in-frame rearrangements. These files lack a portion of the clones; in checked studies, under half of the deficit traces to unresolved V genes, and the cause of the others is not known. The V and J calls and clone size were taken over from that table, and D and trimming were inferred from the DNA. The sample table contains about 69,000 clones; only one count was recorded for 60% of them. 17% of the sample comes from the top ten.

The intended sense of this specimen's time point label: baseline before oral tofacitinib. Lesional scalp punch biopsies and peripheral blood were obtained from alopecia areata patients. PBMCs were isolated by density centrifugation and stained for CD3, CD4 and CD8, after which CD4+ and CD8+ T cells were sorted on a FACSAria. Recombination joined TRBV5-1 with TRBJ2-7; the D element might be TRBD1 or TRBD2, as each aligns at 5 bases. This specimen was CD8+ T cells sorted from blood, taken at week 0. The clonotype was recovered from a human donor with alopecia areata. The sequenced DNA: TGCGCCAGCAGCCCGGAGGACCACAGGTGGGACTACGAGCAGTACTTC. Translated, this gives CASSPEDHRWDYEQYF. The full variable domain, with segments outside the CDR3 supplied by the reference TRBV5-1 and TRBJ2-7 proteins, appears as KAGVTQTPRYLIKTRGQQVTLSCSPISGHRSVSWYQQTPGQGLQFLFEYFSETQRNKGNFPGRFSGRQFSNSRSEMNVSTLELGDSALYLCASSPEDHRWDYEQYFGPGTRLTVT.